This T cell receptor beta chain was captured by sequencing in a study of human T cells and chemical hapten exposure. Overall study context: Application of 0.01% DPC to the upper back was done by patch test, with a reading at 6 days.

The table lists this clonotype with a few counts. V shed 3 bases and J shed 9 bases, with 12 bases lying between them. The CDR3 covers 13 residues. Looked up from germline, CDR1 is SGDLS and CDR2 is YYNGEE. Time point denoted: pre-sensitization, week 0. Treatment indicated: therapeutic diphenylcyclopropenone sensitization with weekly scalp DPC. TCRdb redid the calling of the RACE reads with MiXCR, one entry per CDR3 protein. The data hold some 400,000 distinct CDR3 sequences, with roughly 5.3% observed a single time. This specimen consisted of whole blood, obtained in connection with sensitization to the hapten diphenylcyclopropenone (DPC). The chain combines TRBV9 with TRBJ1-4; no definite D call. This receptor was obtained from a woman aged 45 to 65 with alopecia areata. Some clones in this sample may be carry-over from other donors' samples. The CDR3 sequence is CASSDGDGQKLFF. As DNA, the CDR3 is TGTGCCAGCAGCGATGGGGATGGACAAAAACTGTTTTTT.